This passage covers 18 T cell receptor beta chains from one sample sequenced in a study of T cell responses to AZD1222 COVID-19 vaccine. Data came from immunoSEQ multiplex PCR; TCRdb stores just in-frame clones and leaves some out. This table holds 100,000 to 150,000 clones, more than 85% found once. The material sequenced was peripheral blood, taken on day 0 of MenACWY control vaccination. The receptor source for this set is an adult in good health.

The CDR3 coding sequence is TGTGCCAGCAGCTCCCACCCTAAAGATACGCAGTATTTT. It encodes CASSSHPKDTQYF. The gene calls are TRBV11-2 and TRBJ2-3, with D unclear. Germline CDR1 reads SGHAT; CDR2 reads FQNNGV. The length of the CDR3 is 13 residues. V gave up 4 bases and J gave up 5 bases, with 10 bases separating them.

This chain uses TRBV6-5 with TRBJ2-2; D remains ambiguous. Trimming took off 7 bases at V and 1 base at J, with 4 bases between the two ends. Germline values: CDR1 MNHEY, CDR2 SVGAGI. The CDR3 extends over 12 amino acids. The CDR3 protein is CASIENTGELFF. In nucleotides, the CDR3 is TGTGCCAGCATCGAGAACACCGGGGAGCTGTTTTTT.

The genes are TRBV9 and TRBJ2-3; D might be TRBD2 (6 bases). The CDR3 runs to 15 residues. Between the trimmed V and J ends, which lost 3 bases and 2 bases, there was a span of 13 bases. CDR1 is SGDLS and CDR2 is YYNGEE in the germline V gene. The CDR3 sequence: CASSGTTHFTDTQYF. Here the CDR3 DNA reads TGTGCCAGCAGCGGGACTACCCATTTCACAGATACGCAGTATTTT.

The chain couples TRBV7-9 to TRBJ2-2; TRBD1 matches 8 bases. With V trimmed by 5 bases and J by 5 bases, 7 bases remained unmatched. The length of the CDR3 is 15 residues. Looked up from germline, CDR1 is SEHNR and CDR2 is FQNEAQ (reference sequence). CDR3 coding DNA: TGTGCCAGCAGCAAAGACAGGGGTAGGACCGGGGAGCTGTTTTTT. Translating it yields CASSKDRGRTGELFF.

The rearrangement links TRBV7-2 to TRBJ2-2; either TRBD1 or TRBD2 may supply D (5 bases each). The CDR3 is 15 amino acids. Deletions cut 0 bases from V and 6 bases from J, with 11 bases between. The V gene's germline CDR1 is SGHTA and CDR2 FQGNSA. In DNA, the CDR3 is TGTGCCAGCAGCTTAGCGCTGGGGGTTGCCGGGGAGCTGTTTTTT. Amino acids: CASSLALGVAGELFF.

V is TRBV6-5 and J is TRBJ1-1; D is unclear. CDR1 MNHEY and CDR2 SVGAGI come from the germline V gene. CDR3 length equals 15 residues. V lost 4 bases and J 10 bases, leaving 22 bases between the germline ends. CDR3: CASSSPRSPAGGAFF. CDR3 DNA sequence: TGTGCCAGCAGTTCCCCCCGTTCCCCGGCCGGAGGAGCTTTCTTT.

This chain connects TRBV12-3 or TRBV12-4 to TRBJ2-7; 10 bases fit TRBD1. This CDR3 region has 13 residues. V lost 3 bases to trimming and J lost 7 bases; unmatched junction nucleotides: 3. This CDR3 reads CASSFGTGDEQYF. The CDR3 DNA follows: TGTGCCAGCAGTTTTGGGACAGGGGATGAGCAGTACTTC.

This clone was counted a single time. The rearrangement joins TRBV2 to TRBJ1-4; a weak D match, TRBD1 (6 bases). The germline V and J ends were trimmed by 6 bases and 8 bases, with 16 bases remaining between them. Per the germline V gene, CDR1 is SNHLY and CDR2 is FYNNEI. This CDR3 is built from 14 residues. CDR3 sequence reads: CASRWGRGEEKLFF. The CDR3 nucleotides read TGTGCCAGCAGATGGGGGCGGGGTGAGGAAAAACTGTTTTTT.

J is TRBJ1-1 and V is TRBV6-1; D is ambiguous. In germline, CDR1 is MNHNS, CDR2 SASEGT. The CDR3 spans 11 residues. Trimming stripped 2 bases from V and 6 bases from J, with 4 bases between. CDR3 coding DNA: TGTGCCAGCAGTGAACGGTCTGAAGCTTTCTTT. Amino acids: CASSERSEAFF.

The chain carries TRBV24-1 and TRBJ2-3; D may be TRBD2 (6 bases). The CDR3 length is 14 residues. Looked up from germline, CDR1 is KGHDR and CDR2 is SFDVKD. The ends were cut back, 0 bases at V and 5 bases at J, with 8 bases in the middle. CDR3 in DNA: TGTGCCACCAGTGATTTGACAGCGGGAGATACGCAGTATTTT. Residues: CATSDLTAGDTQYF.

The J gene is TRBJ2-7, the V gene TRBV5-5; D is perhaps TRBD1 (5 bases). Between the trimmed V and J ends, which lost 4 bases and 0 bases, there was a span of 11 bases. Per germline, CDR1 SGHKS and CDR2 YYEKEE (reference sequence). This CDR3 is built from 14 residues. The CDR3, as DNA: TGTGCCAGCAGCGAAGGACACTACTCCTACGAGCAGTACTTC. It encodes CASSEGHYSYEQYF.

The chain recombines TRBV7-2 with TRBJ1-1; the D is unclear. CDR1 is SGHTA, CDR2 FQGNSA, per germline. The CDR3 is 13 amino acids. V lost 4 bases to trimming and J lost 10 bases, with 16 bases between them. CDR3 loop: CASSSWTGELAFF. Written as DNA, the CDR3 is TGTGCCAGCAGCTCTTGGACGGGTGAACTAGCTTTCTTT.

The chain recombines TRBV6-5 with TRBJ2-7; D is unclear. V lost 7 bases and J lost 1, with 14 bases in between. The CDR3 length is 14 residues. The germline V gene has CDR1 MNHEY and CDR2 SVGAGI. The DNA of the CDR3 is TGTGCCAGCAACCCATCCCAGTTTTCCTACGAGCAGTACTTC. It is translated as CASNPSQFSYEQYF.

V is TRBV12-3 or TRBV12-4 and J is TRBJ1-5, with 7 bases that match TRBD1. The junction had 6 bases not matched to a gene; V was cut back by 6 bases and J by 7 bases. The CDR3 totals 13 residues. The CDR3 sequence: CASSGQAGQPQHF. The CDR3 nucleotides are TGTGCCAGCAGCGGACAGGCTGGCCAGCCCCAGCATTTT.

The rearrangement links TRBV2 to TRBJ1-1; D ambiguous. CDR1 is SNHLY, CDR2 FYNNEI, per germline. This CDR3 is 14 amino acids long. Between the trimmed V and J ends, which lost 8 bases and 0 bases, there was a span of 13 bases. The CDR3 here is CASSSVMMNTEAFF. As DNA, the CDR3 is TGTGCCAGCTCGAGCGTCATGATGAACACTGAAGCTTTCTTT.

V and J are TRBV28 and TRBJ2-5, with a tentative D call TRBD2 (5 bases). The CDR3 has 12 amino acids. CDR1 and CDR2 (germline): MDHEN, SYDVKM. The V end lost 2 bases, the J end lost 7 bases, and 8 bases lay between the germline ends. CDR3 in amino acids: CASSLVRGTQYF. DNA for the CDR3: TGTGCCAGCAGTTTAGTTCGGGGGACCCAGTACTTC. Filled out from reference TRBV28 and TRBJ2-5, the complete variable domain reads DVKVTQSSRYLVKRTGEKVFLECVQDMDHENMFWYRQDPGLGLRLIYFSYDVKMKEKGDIPEGYSVSREKKERFSLILESASTNQTSMYLCASSLVRGTQYFGPGTRLLVL.

This chain joins TRBV19 and TRBJ2-2, with TRBD2 matching over 10 bases. Germline trimming cut 7 bases from V and 4 bases from J; bases unmatched to any gene: 9. This CDR3 has 16 amino acids. From germline, CDR1 is LNHDA and CDR2 SQIVND (reference sequence). The DNA for the CDR3 is TGTGCCAGTAAGGCGGCTAGCGGGAGTGGCACCGGGGAGCTGTTTTTT. This encodes CASKAASGSGTGELFF.

The CDR3 spells CASSHARGVMNTEAFF. DNA for the CDR3: TGTGCCAGCAGCCATGCCCGGGGGGTTATGAACACTGAAGCTTTCTTT. The chain employs TRBV3-1 (or the pseudogene TRBV3-2) and TRBJ1-1; possibly TRBD1 for D (5 bases). Germline loops: CDR1 LGHDT, CDR2 YNNKEL (reference sequence). Trimming took off 3 bases at V and 0 bases at J, with 14 bases between the two ends. The CDR3 is 16 amino acids.